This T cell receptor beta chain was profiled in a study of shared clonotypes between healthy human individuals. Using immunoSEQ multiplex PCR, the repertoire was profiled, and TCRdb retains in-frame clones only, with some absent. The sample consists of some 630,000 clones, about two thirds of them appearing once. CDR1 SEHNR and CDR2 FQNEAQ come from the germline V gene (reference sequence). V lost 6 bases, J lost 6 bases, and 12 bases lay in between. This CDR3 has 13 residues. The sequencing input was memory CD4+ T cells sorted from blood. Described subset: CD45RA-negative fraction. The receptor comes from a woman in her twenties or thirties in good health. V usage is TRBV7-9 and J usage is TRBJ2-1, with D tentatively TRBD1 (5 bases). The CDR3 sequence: CASRTGRGNEQFF. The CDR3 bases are TGTGCCAGCAGGACTGGAAGGGGCAATGAGCAGTTCTTC.